This T cell receptor beta chain was identified during a study of cytomegalovirus exposure and HLA in healthy donors. Overall study findings and caveats: Trimming of TCR beta V- and J-genes showed a link, identified in a later analysis, to a missense DCLRE1C variant.

The V gene lost 4 bases and the J gene lost 2 bases, with 12 bases spanning the gap. In germline, CDR1 is SGHNT, CDR2 YYREEE (reference sequence). The CDR3 extends over 14 amino acids. As to this clone: Its antigen is currently unknown.

Vbeta (60) and Jbeta (13) primers were used in the PCR. Sequenced by immunoSEQ multiplex PCR; TCRdb stores in-frame clones only, minus some. The repertoire holds over 60,000 clones, with around 74% as singletons. The receptor was derived from a woman younger than 45 in good health and CMV-seropositive. The genes are TRBV5-4 and TRBJ2-5; D is unclear. The sample was PBMCs. This CDR3 is CASSPPGTQETQYF. In nucleotides, the CDR3 is TGTGCCAGCAGCCCTCCGGGTACTCAAGAGACCCAGTACTTC.